A single sample is the source of the 5 T cell receptor beta chains below, sequenced in a study of T cell changes during pregnancy in multiple sclerosis. Profiled with immunoSEQ multiplex PCR; TCRdb holds only in-frame clones, not every one. Of about 75,000 clones in the sample, 75% to 95% were seen once. Here the sequenced sample was CD4+ T cells from peripheral blood mononuclear cells, taken before pregnancy. These receptors came from a female donor with multiple sclerosis, enrolled in a pregnancy study.

There are a few counts of this clone. The chain combines TRBV6-6 with TRBJ1-2; D gene unclear. The CDR3 runs 14 residues. From germline, CDR1 is MNHNY and CDR2 SVGAGI (reference sequence). The V gene lost 6 bases and the J gene lost 4 bases, with 15 bases spanning the gap. For the CDR3, the DNA is TGTGCCAGCAGAGCGGACGGAGGTAGCTATGGCTACACCTTC. It encodes CASRADGGSYGYTF.

The J gene is TRBJ2-3, the V gene TRBV19, with 7 bases lining up with TRBD1. This CDR3 has 14 residues. Trimming cost V 8 bases and J 3 bases; bases outside gene matches: 8. The V gene's germline CDR1 is LNHDA and CDR2 SQIVND (reference sequence). DNA of the CDR3: TGTGCCAGTCGACAGGGCGCATGGACAGATACGCAGTATTTT. This sequence encodes CASRQGAWTDTQYF.

This chain links TRBV19 with TRBJ1-5, with D unresolved. Germline CDR1 reads LNHDA; CDR2 reads SQIVND (reference sequence). This CDR3 contains 13 residues. Deletions cut 3 bases from V and 5 bases from J, with 8 bases between. The CDR3 region is CASSIDSDQPQHF. CDR3 DNA: TGTGCCAGTAGTATCGATTCGGATCAGCCCCAGCATTTT.

The chain employs TRBV5-4 and TRBJ1-2, with D hard to call. CDR1 is SGHNT, CDR2 YYREEE, per germline (reference sequence). The CDR3 has 14 amino acids. Trimming left V 2 bases short and J 0 bases short, with 8 bases between. The CDR3 DNA sequence: TGTGCCAGCAGCTTAGCGGTGGCTAACTATGGCTACACCTTC. Protein product: CASSLAVANYGYTF.

V is TRBV6-1 and J is TRBJ2-1; D is unclear. V lost 4 bases and J lost 1, with 11 bases in between. The germline gives CDR1 MNHNS, CDR2 SASEGT. The CDR3 length is 15 residues. The CDR3 sequence is CASSGRAVSYNEQFF. The CDR3 bases are TGTGCCAGCAGTGGCCGTGCGGTTTCCTACAATGAGCAGTTCTTC.